This T cell receptor (beta chain) came from a study of neurological immune-mediated disorders. By 5'RACE with 10-nucleotide random UMIs, the cDNA was made. TCRdb analysed the 5' RACE reads with MiXCR anew, one entry per CDR3 protein. The sample lists 80,000 or so distinct CDR3 sequences, approximately 10% occurring once. This clonotype was counted at least ten times. The CDR3 has 16 amino acids. Unsorted libraries came from 2 million PBMCs stored at -80 °C. What was sequenced was PBMCs. The chain couples TRBV21-1 to TRBJ2-7; the table calls TRBD1, which could not be checked here. TRBV21-1 is a listed pseudogene. The receptor's source is a man in his fifties in good health. This chain's CDR3 is CASSKLPQGVGYEQYF. Here the CDR3 DNA reads TGTGCCAGCAGCAAATTGCCACAGGGCGTTGGATACGAGCAGTACTTC.